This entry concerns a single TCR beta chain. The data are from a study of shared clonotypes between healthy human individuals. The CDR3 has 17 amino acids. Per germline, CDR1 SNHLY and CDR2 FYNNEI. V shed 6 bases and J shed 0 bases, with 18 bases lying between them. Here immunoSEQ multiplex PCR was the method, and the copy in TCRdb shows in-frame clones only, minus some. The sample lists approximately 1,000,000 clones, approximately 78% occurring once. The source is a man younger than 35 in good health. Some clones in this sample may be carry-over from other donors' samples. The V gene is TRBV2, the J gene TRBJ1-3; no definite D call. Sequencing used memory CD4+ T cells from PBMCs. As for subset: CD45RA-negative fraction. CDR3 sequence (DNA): TGTGCCAGCAGGTTACTGTCAGGCGCAGTCTCTGGAAACACCATATATTTT. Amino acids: CASRLLSGAVSGNTIYF.